This T cell receptor (beta chain) was profiled in a study of T cell responses to AZD1222 COVID-19 vaccine. Study summary: Pooling was applied to second doses at about 4 or about 12 weeks. The study's findings and limits: At baseline, seropositivity was found in only six or seven AZD1222 recipients. Donors skewed white British and female; clonal diversity was possibly underestimated.

This clone was detected only a few times. What it binds is unknown. TCRdb keeps only in-frame clones here, not all; method: immunoSEQ multiplex PCR. The sample yields 100,000 to 140,000 clones, about 89% seen once. This receptor was taken from an adult in good health. The material sequenced was peripheral blood, taken on day 0 of AZD1222 vaccination.

The CDR3 DNA reads as TGTGCCAGCAGCCAAGGGGACAGGGGCTACGAGCAGTACTTC. Translating it yields CASSQGDRGYEQYF. This sequence joins TRBV3-1 (or the pseudogene TRBV3-2) and TRBJ2-7; 10 positions agree with TRBD1. V was pared by 1 base and J by 3 bases, with 0 bases of the junction left unmatched. The CDR3 is made up of 14 amino acids. Germline V gene sequence: CDR1 LGHDT, CDR2 YNNKEL (reference sequence).